The 14 T cell receptor beta chains given below trace back to one sample, sequenced in a study of early T cells in non-severe SARS-CoV-2 infection. Each CDR3 protein gets one entry after TCRdb re-called the 5' RACE reads with MiXCR. The sample records some 75,000 distinct CDR3 sequences, roughly 13% being singletons. The sequencing input was whole blood. Receptors were obtained from an adult who was a healthcare worker with PCR-confirmed SARS-CoV-2 infection or an uninfected control (not recorded which).

Remarks on this clonotype: Just one base apart from a much larger clone, this may be a read error. The chain links TRBV5-1 to TRBJ1-2; D remains ambiguous. The CDR3 is 13 amino acids. The germline gives CDR1 SGHRS, CDR2 YFSETQ. V was pared by 5 bases and J by 10 bases, with 18 bases between. CDR3 in amino acids: CASRGSAFRSYTF. The CDR3 DNA reads as TGCGCCAGCAGAGGATCGGCATTTCGGTCCTACACCTTC.

V is TRBV20-1 and J is TRBJ1-1; unclear D gene. From germline, CDR1 is DFQATT and CDR2 SNEGSKA (reference sequence). The CDR3 consists of 12 residues. V lost 3 bases to trimming and J lost 1 base, with 6 bases between them. The CDR3 loop reads CSASRWNTEAFF. The CDR3 region has the DNA TGCAGTGCTAGTCGCTGGAACACTGAAGCTTTCTTT.

At least ten counts were recorded for this clonotype. The chain joins TRBV12-3 or TRBV12-4 to TRBJ2-3; D is possibly TRBD2 (6 bases). This CDR3 has 14 residues. Trimming stripped 6 bases from V and 2 bases from J, with 12 bases between. In nucleotides, the CDR3 is TGTGCCAGCAGCGCGGGGCCCTCCACAGATACGCAGTATTTT. Amino acids: CASSAGPSTDTQYF.

This clonotype was seen ten or more times. V gene TRBV6-5 combines with J gene TRBJ2-3; D tentatively fits TRBD1 or TRBD2 (5 bases each). This CDR3 contains 14 residues. The ends were cut back, 0 bases at V and 4 bases at J, with 8 bases in the middle. Per the germline V gene, CDR1 is MNHEY and CDR2 is SVGAGI. The CDR3 sequence: CASSYSLGADTQYF. The CDR3 bases are TGTGCCAGCAGTTACTCCTTGGGGGCAGATACGCAGTATTTT.

This clonotype was found a few times. The chain combines TRBV12-3 or TRBV12-4 with TRBJ1-5, with a weak D call TRBD1 (5 bases). There are 15 residues in the CDR3. V was trimmed by 1 base and J by 7 bases, leaving 14 bases between them. The CDR3 is CASSLVVGPQQPQHF. CDR3 in DNA: TGTGCCAGCAGTTTAGTTGTGGGGCCGCAACAGCCCCAGCATTTT.

This clonotype was seen many times. The chain uses TRBV5-8 and TRBJ1-1; 8 positions match TRBD1. After removal of 4 bases from V and 4 bases from J, the junction contained 9 bases not matched to a gene. The CDR3 totals 15 residues. Germline V gene sequence: CDR1 SGHTS, CDR2 YDEGEE. CDR3 residues: CASSLRTGWGTEAFF. The CDR3 bases are TGTGCCAGCAGCCTGAGGACAGGGTGGGGCACTGAAGCTTTCTTT.

On this clonotype: The junction departs from germline at one end; a sequencing error may be responsible. The V gene is TRBV7-3, the J gene TRBJ1-2; the match to TRBD1 covers 8 bases. CDR3 length: 13 amino acids. Germline CDR1 and CDR2: SGHTA and FQGTGA. The CDR3 DNA is TGTGCCAGCAGCTTAGCCAGGGACAGGTCTCTTGATTGG. This gives the protein CASSLARDRSLDW.

There are many counts of this clonotype. This sequence joins TRBV27 and TRBJ2-6, with D possibly being TRBD1 or TRBD2 (6 bases each). Germline V gives CDR1 MNHEY, CDR2 SMNVEV (reference sequence). This CDR3 has 19 residues. The germline V and J ends were trimmed by 6 bases and 0 bases, with 21 bases remaining between them. CDR3 in amino acids: CASSRGGAGVLSGANVLTF. The DNA for the CDR3 is TGTGCCAGCAGCCGTGGCGGGGCAGGGGTACTCTCTGGGGCCAACGTCCTGACTTTC.

The sample holds many counts of this clonotype. V is TRBV6-6 and J is TRBJ1-1; D is undetermined. Trimming shortened V by 2 bases and J by 1 base, and 2 bases separated the two germline ends. CDR1 is MNHNY, CDR2 SVGAGI, per germline (reference sequence). The CDR3 length is 12 residues. CDR3 amino acids: CASSYPNTEAFF. The CDR3, as DNA: TGTGCCAGCAGTTACCCGAACACTGAAGCTTTCTTT.

This clonotype was found many times. The chain is built from TRBV6-5 and TRBJ1-5; D is ambiguous. This CDR3 is built from 15 residues. Looked up from germline, CDR1 is MNHEY and CDR2 is SVGAGI. V lost 6 bases and J lost 3, with 15 bases in between. Written as DNA, the CDR3 is TGTGCCAGCAGCCAAGGGCGAGGGATCAATCAGCCCCAGCATTTT. It codes for CASSQGRGINQPQHF.

This clonotype was counted many times. The rearrangement uses TRBV3-1 and TRBJ2-5; D is unclear. Germline V gives CDR1 LGHDT, CDR2 YNNKEL (reference sequence). Trimming pared 3 bases from V and 1 base from J, leaving 3 bases between. There are 12 residues in the CDR3. The CDR3 reads CASSHLQETQYF. The CDR3 DNA sequence: TGTGCCAGCAGCCACCTCCAAGAGACCCAGTACTTC.

This clonotype was recorded many times. The chain couples TRBV5-1 to TRBJ1-1; D uncertain. Germline V CDR1 and CDR2: SGHRS, YFSETQ. V lost 4 bases to trimming and J lost 1 base, with 17 bases between them. This CDR3 is built from 16 residues. CDR3 in DNA: TGCGCCAGCAGCCCCACATCTGGAATTGGGAACACTGAAGCTTTCTTT. It encodes CASSPTSGIGNTEAFF.

The chain uses TRBV7-2 and TRBJ2-2; 7 bases line up with TRBD2. V lost 8 bases to trimming and J lost 4 bases; unmatched junction nucleotides: 7. CDR1 and CDR2 (germline): SGHTA, FQGNSA. There are 14 residues in the CDR3. This chain's CDR3 is CASLRDYSTGELFF. The CDR3 bases are TGTGCCAGCCTCCGGGACTACTCCACCGGGGAGCTGTTTTTT.

This CDR3 is CSVSMDLWNTEAFF. DNA for the CDR3: TGCAGCGTTTCTATGGATCTCTGGAACACTGAAGCTTTCTTT. The chain carries TRBV29-1 and TRBJ1-1; D gene uncertain. CDR1 SQVTM and CDR2 ANQGSEA come from the germline V gene. Trimming pared 5 bases from V and 1 base from J, leaving 14 bases between. The CDR3 sequence is 14 residues long. Drawing the rest from reference TRBV29-1 and TRBJ1-1, the complete variable domain is SAVISQKPSRDICQRGTSLTIQCQVDSQVTMMFWYRQQPGQSLTLIATANQGSEATYESGFVIDKFPISRPNLTFSTLTVSNMSPEDSSIYLCSVSMDLWNTEAFFGQGTRLTVV.